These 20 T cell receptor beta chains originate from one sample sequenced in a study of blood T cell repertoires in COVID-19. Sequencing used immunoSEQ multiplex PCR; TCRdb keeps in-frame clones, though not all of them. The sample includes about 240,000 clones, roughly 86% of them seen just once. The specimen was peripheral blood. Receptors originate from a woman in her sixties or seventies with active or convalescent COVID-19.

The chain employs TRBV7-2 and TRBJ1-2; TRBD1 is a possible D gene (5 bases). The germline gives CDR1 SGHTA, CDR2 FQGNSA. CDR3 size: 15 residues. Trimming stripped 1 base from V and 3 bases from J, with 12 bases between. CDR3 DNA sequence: TGTGCCAGCAGCTTAGATAGTATAGGGGACTATGGCTACACCTTC. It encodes CASSLDSIGDYGYTF.

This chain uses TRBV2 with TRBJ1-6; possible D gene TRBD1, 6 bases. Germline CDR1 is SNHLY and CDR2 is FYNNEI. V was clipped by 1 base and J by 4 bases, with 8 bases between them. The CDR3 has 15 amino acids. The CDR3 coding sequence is TGTGCCAGCAGTGAAGATAGGGGGTATAATTCACCCCTCCACTTT. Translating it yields CASSEDRGYNSPLHF.

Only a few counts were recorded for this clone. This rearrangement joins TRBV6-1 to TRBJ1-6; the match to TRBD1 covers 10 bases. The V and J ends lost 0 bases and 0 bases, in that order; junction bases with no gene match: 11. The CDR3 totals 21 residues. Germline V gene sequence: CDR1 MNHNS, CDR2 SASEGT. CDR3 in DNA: TGTGCCAGCAGTGAAGCCATAACCGGGACAGGGGTGATCTCCTATAATTCACCCCTCCACTTT. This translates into CASSEAITGTGVISYNSPLHF.

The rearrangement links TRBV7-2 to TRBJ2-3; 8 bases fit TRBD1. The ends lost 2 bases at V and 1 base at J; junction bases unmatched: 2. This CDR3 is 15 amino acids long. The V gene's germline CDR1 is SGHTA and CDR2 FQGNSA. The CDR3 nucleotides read TGTGCCAGCAGCTTACAGGGACAGGGCACAGATACGCAGTATTTT. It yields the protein CASSLQGQGTDTQYF.

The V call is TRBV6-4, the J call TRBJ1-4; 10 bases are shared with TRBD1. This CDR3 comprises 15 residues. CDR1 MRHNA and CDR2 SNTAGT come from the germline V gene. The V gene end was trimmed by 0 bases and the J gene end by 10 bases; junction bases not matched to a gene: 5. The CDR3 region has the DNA TGTGCCAGCAGTGACTCCGGGACAGGGGAGGGAAAACTGTTTTTT. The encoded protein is CASSDSGTGEGKLFF.

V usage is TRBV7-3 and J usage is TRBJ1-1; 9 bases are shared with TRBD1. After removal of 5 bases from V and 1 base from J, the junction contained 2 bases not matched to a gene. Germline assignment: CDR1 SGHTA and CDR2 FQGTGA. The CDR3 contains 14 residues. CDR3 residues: CASSKGQGNTEAFF. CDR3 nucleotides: TGTGCCAGCAGCAAGGGACAGGGGAACACTGAAGCTTTCTTT.

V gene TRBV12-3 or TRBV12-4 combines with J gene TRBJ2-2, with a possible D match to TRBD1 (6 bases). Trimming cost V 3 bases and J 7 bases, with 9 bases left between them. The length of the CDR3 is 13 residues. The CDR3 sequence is CASSLSGDGELFF. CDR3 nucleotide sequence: TGTGCCAGCAGTTTGTCAGGGGACGGGGAGCTGTTTTTT.

The CDR3 DNA reads as TGTGCCAGCAGCTTTTACAGGGCTGGAAACACCATATATTTT. It is translated as CASSFYRAGNTIYF. The chain employs TRBV5-8 and TRBJ1-3; perhaps TRBD1 as D (6 bases). The CDR3 is made up of 14 amino acids. Germline assignment: CDR1 SGHTS and CDR2 YDEGEE. Trimming took off 2 bases at V and 2 bases at J, with 8 bases between the two ends.

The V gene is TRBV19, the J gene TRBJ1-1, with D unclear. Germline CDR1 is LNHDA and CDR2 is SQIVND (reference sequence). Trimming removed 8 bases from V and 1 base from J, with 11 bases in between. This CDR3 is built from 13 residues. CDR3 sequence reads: CASEERRNTEAFF. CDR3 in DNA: TGTGCCAGTGAGGAGAGGAGGAACACTGAAGCTTTCTTT.

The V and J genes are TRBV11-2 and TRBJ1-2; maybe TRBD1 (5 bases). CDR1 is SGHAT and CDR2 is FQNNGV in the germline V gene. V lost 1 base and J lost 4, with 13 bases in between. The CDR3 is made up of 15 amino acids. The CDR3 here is CASSLGGTQGYGYTF. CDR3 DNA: TGTGCCAGCAGCTTAGGGGGTACGCAGGGCTATGGCTACACCTTC.

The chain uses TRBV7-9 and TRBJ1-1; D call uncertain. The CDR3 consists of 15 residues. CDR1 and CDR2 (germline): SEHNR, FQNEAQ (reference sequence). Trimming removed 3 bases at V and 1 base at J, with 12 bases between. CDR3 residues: CASSFWLAENTEAFF. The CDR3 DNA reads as TGTGCCAGCAGCTTTTGGTTGGCGGAGAACACTGAAGCTTTCTTT.

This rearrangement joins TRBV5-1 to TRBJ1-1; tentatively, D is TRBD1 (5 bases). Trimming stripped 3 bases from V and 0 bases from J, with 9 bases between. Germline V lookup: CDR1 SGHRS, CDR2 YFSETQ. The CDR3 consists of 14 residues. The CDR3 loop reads CASSSAGLNTEAFF. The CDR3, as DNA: TGCGCCAGCAGCTCCGCAGGGTTGAACACTGAAGCTTTCTTT.

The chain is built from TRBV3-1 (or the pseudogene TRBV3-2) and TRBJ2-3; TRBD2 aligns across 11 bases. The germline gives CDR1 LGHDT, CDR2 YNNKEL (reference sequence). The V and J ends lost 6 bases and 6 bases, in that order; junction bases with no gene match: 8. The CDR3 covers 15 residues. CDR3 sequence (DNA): TGTGCCAGCAGACTTAGCGGGGGGGTAGGGGATACGCAGTATTTT. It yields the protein CASRLSGGVGDTQYF.

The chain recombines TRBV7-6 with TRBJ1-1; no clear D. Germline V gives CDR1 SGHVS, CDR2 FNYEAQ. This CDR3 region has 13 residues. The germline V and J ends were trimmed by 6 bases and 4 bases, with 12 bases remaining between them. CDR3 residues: CASSGSRGTEAFF. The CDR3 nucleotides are TGTGCCAGCAGTGGGAGCCGGGGCACTGAAGCTTTCTTT. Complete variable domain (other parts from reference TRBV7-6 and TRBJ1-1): GAGVSQSPRYKVTKRGQDVALRCDPISGHVSLYWYRQALGQGPEFLTYFNYEAQQDKSGLPNDRFSAERPEGSISTLTIQRTEQRDSAMYRCASSGSRGTEAFFGQGTRLTVV.

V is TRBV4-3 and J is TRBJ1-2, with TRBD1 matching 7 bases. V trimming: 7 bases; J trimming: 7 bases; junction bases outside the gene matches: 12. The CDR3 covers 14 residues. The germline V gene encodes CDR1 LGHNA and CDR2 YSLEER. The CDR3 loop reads CASTSPGQEIGYTF. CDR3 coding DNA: TGCGCCAGCACCTCCCCAGGACAGGAAATTGGCTACACCTTC.

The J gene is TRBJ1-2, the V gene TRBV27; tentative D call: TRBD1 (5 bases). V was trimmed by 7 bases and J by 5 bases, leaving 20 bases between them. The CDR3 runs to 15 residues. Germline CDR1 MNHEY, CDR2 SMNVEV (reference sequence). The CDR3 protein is CASTPGRGEGYGYTF. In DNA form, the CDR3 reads TGTGCCAGCACCCCCGGGAGAGGGGAGGGTTATGGCTACACCTTC.

CDR3 sequence: CATSEGGTNYGYTF. In DNA form, the CDR3 reads TGTGCCACCAGTGAGGGCGGGACCAACTATGGCTACACCTTC. The chain carries TRBV24-1 and TRBJ1-2, with D tentatively TRBD1 (5 bases). This CDR3 comprises 14 residues. Per germline, CDR1 KGHDR and CDR2 SFDVKD. V gave up 4 bases and J gave up 2 bases, with 10 bases separating them.

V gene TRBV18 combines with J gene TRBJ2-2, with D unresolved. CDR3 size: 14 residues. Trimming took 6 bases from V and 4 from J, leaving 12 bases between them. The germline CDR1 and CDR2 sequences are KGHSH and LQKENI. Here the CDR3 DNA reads TGTGCCAGCTCGGTCGGAGCGACCACCGGGGAGCTGTTTTTT. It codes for CASSVGATTGELFF.

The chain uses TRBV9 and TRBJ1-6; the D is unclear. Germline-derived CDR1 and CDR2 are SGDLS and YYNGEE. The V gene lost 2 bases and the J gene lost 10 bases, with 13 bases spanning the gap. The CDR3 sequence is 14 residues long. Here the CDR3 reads CASSVTGSSSPLHF. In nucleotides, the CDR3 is TGTGCCAGCAGCGTTACGGGGTCCAGCTCACCCCTCCACTTT.

Here the CDR3 DNA reads TGTGCCAGCAGTTCAGGTTTTACCGGGGAGCTGTTTTTT. Translation: CASSSGFTGELFF. V and J are TRBV5-4 and TRBJ2-2; no reliable D call. The CDR3 contains 13 residues. Trimming took 5 bases from V and 5 from J, leaving 10 bases between them. Germline loops: CDR1 SGHNT, CDR2 YYREEE (reference sequence).